This TCR beta chain was observed in a study of regulatory T cells in long-lasting Graves disease. Study-level points and caveats: Persistent-disease Graves' patients showed less TCR diversity than new cases.

Regarding time point: newly diagnosed GD, antithyroid drugs for less than 3 months. PBMC RNA was the source of the TCR library. CDR3 regions were amplified by Arm-PCR using iRepertoire HTBI primers to build TCR beta libraries. TCRdb recomputed calls from the multiplex PCR reads with MiXCR, one row per CDR3 protein. The data contain 550,000 to 700,000 distinct CDR3 sequences, roughly a sixth of them singletons. As concerns this clonotype: The antigen remains unidentified.

A further study also used this sample, focusing on T cells in Graves' hyperthyroidism and ophthalmopathy. That work contributes: Graves' hyperthyroidism showing no ophthalmopathy progression within 18 months was considered stable. The TCR CDR3 first-round RT-PCR relied on the HTBI primer set.

The sequence came from a man aged 18 to 30 with Graves disease. The sample was peripheral blood mononuclear cells (PBMCs), taken at new diagnosis, from a patient treated with antithyroid drugs.

This CDR3 is CASSLFGRAGTDTQYF. DNA for the CDR3: TGTGCCAGCAGCTTGTTCGGGAGGGCCGGGACAGATACGCAGTATTTT. This chain connects TRBV5-6 to TRBJ2-3, with 8 bases identical to TRBD2. J lost 3 bases, V lost 1 base, and 7 bases had no gene match. Looked up from germline, CDR1 is SGHDT and CDR2 is YYEEEE. This CDR3 region has 16 residues. The full variable domain, rest sourced from reference TRBV5-6 and TRBJ2-3, is DAGVTQSPTHLIKTRGQQVTLRCSPKSGHDTVSWYQQALGQGPQFIFQYYEEEERQRGNFPDRFSGHQFPNYSSELNVNALLLGDSALYLCASSLFGRAGTDTQYFGPGTRLTVL.